A few counts support the clone carrying this TCR beta chain. Its specificity is not known. This entry is derived from a study of T cells in Graves' hyperthyroidism and ophthalmopathy. Study in general: Peripheral blood draws took place at initial diagnosis, ahead of any treatment.

The V gene's germline CDR1 is LGHDT and CDR2 YNNKEL (reference sequence). CDR3 size: 15 residues. Trimming removed 2 bases from V and 3 bases from J, with 13 bases in between. Amplification of TCR beta CDR3 regions used RNA as the template. First-round RT-PCR of the TCR CDR3 relied on the HTBI primer set. TCRdb reprocessed the multiplex PCR reads via MiXCR and lists one record per CDR3 protein. The profile covers more than 300,000 distinct CDR3 sequences, with about 15% appearing a single time and almost 35% taken by the ten largest. Study-wide findings and caveats: Most expanded thyroid clonotypes above 0.001 also appeared in blood.

Each diagnosis was grounded in clinical symptoms, serum thyroxine and TRAb, thyroid ultrasound, and orbital computed tomography. This TCR was sampled from a woman in her twenties or thirties with Graves' hyperthyroidism that later progressed to Graves' ophthalmopathy. J is TRBJ1-2 and V is TRBV3-1, with D tentatively TRBD1 (6 bases). Source material: blood. CDR3 loop: CASSQWGGQDYGYTF. The CDR3 DNA reads as TGTGCCAGCAGCCAATGGGGGGGCCAGGACTATGGCTACACCTTC.